This T cell receptor beta chain was sequenced during a study of blood T cell repertoires in COVID-19. Turning to the study itself: COVID-19 samples from acute and convalescent phases originated in the United States, Italy and Spain. From T cells, B-cell-depleted T cells, or PBMCs came the material, which was cDNA or gDNA.

TCRdb keeps only in-frame clones here, not all; method: immunoSEQ multiplex PCR. The sample includes hundreds of thousands of clones, approximately 87% of them seen just once. Germline-derived CDR1 and CDR2 are SGHRS and YFSETQ. The CDR3 is 16 amino acids. The ends lost 4 bases at V and 0 bases at J; junction bases unmatched: 6. Seattle patient enrollment occurred during active infection, with longitudinal follow-up thereafter. This chain joins TRBV5-1 and TRBJ2-2; 7 nucleotides match TRBD2. The origin of this receptor is a woman aged 60-70 years with COVID-19, enrolled during active disease. The sequencing input was peripheral blood. The CDR3 loop is CASSAGEAANTGELFF. Here the CDR3 DNA reads TGCGCCAGCAGCGCGGGAGAGGCCGCGAACACCGGGGAGCTGTTTTTT.